These T cell receptor beta chains were read from a single sample in a study of shared clonotypes between healthy human individuals. The protocol was immunoSEQ multiplex PCR, while the TCRdb copy is restricted to in-frame clones and leaves out a portion. Of about 230,000 clones listed, 60% to 70% are singletons. Sequenced sample: memory CD4+ T cells sorted from blood. These receptor sequences come from a man under 40 in good health. CDR3s include the opening cysteine and the closing phenylalanine or tryptophan. Each record gives: clone size, D gene, V gene, J gene, CDR3 DNA, CDR3 protein. The D gene is left open where the match is weak. Clone size is shown for a subset of rows, as once, few, many or a class of expanded clone.

size: .; D: TRBD2; V: TRBV5-1; J: TRBJ2-1; DNA: TGCGCCAGCAGCTTGGCGGGCAGGGGGACTAGCGGGATGTGGAATGAGCAGTTCTTC; CDR3: CASSLAGRGTSGMWNEQFF
size: .; D: .; V: TRBV11-3; J: TRBJ2-7; DNA: TGTGCCAGCAGCTCGCCTCCCCACTACGAGCAGTACTTC; CDR3: CASSSPPHYEQYF
size: .; D: .; V: TRBV4-3; J: TRBJ2-3; DNA: TGCGCCAGCAGCCAAGATCTGCGGGAATACGGCACAGATACGCAGTATTTT; CDR3: CASSQDLREYGTDTQYF
size: .; D: .; V: TRBV6-5; J: TRBJ2-5; DNA: TGTGCCAGCAAAGAGGTGACCCAGTACTTC; CDR3: CASKEVTQYF
size: few; D: TRBD2; V: TRBV2; J: TRBJ2-3; DNA: TGTGCCAGCAGTTATCCGACTAGCGGGGGAGATACGCAGTATTTT; CDR3: CASSYPTSGGDTQYF
size: few; D: .; V: TRBV14; J: TRBJ2-7; DNA: TGTGCCAGCAGCCCCGACACCCTTGGCGTGCAGTACTTC; CDR3: CASSPDTLGVQYF
size: .; D: .; V: TRBV7-9; J: TRBJ2-7; DNA: TGTGCCAGCAGCTCGGGGGAGCAGTACTTC; CDR3: CASSSGEQYF
size: few; D: TRBD1; V: TRBV27; J: TRBJ1-2; DNA: TGTGCCAGCACCCCACAGGGGGCCGGATATGGCTACACCTTC; CDR3: CASTPQGAGYGYTF
size: once; D: .; V: TRBV9; J: TRBJ2-5; DNA: TGTGCCAGCAGCGTAGTTATCTCGGGGACCCCTCAGTACTTC; CDR3: CASSVVISGTPQYF
size: few; D: .; V: TRBV5-1; J: TRBJ2-1; DNA: TGCGCCAGCAGCTTGGAGGCAGGGTACAATGAGCAGTTCTTC; CDR3: CASSLEAGYNEQFF
size: .; D: TRBD2; V: TRBV2; J: TRBJ2-5; DNA: TGTGCCAGCACCAAACTAGCGGTGGAGACCCAGTACTTC; CDR3: CASTKLAVETQYF
size: .; D: TRBD2; V: TRBV5-4; J: TRBJ2-1; DNA: TGTGCCAGCAGTAAAAGCGGGAGGGCCAATGAGCAGTTCTTC; CDR3: CASSKSGRANEQFF
size: many; D: .; V: TRBV30; J: TRBJ2-1; DNA: TGTGCCTGGAGTGAGGGTTGGAGGAACTCCTACAATGAGCAGTTCTTC; CDR3: CAWSEGWRNSYNEQFF
size: .; D: TRBD2; V: TRBV7-3; J: TRBJ2-5; DNA: TGTGCCAGCAGCTGGGCGGGAGAACTGGAGACCCAGTACTTC; CDR3: CASSWAGELETQYF
size: .; D: .; V: TRBV7-2; J: TRBJ2-1; DNA: TGTGCCAGCAGCCCACGTCGGGAGAGAGACAATGAGCAGTTCTTC; CDR3: CASSPRRERDNEQFF
size: .; D: .; V: TRBV14; J: TRBJ1-2; DNA: TGTGCCAGCAGCCAAGCGATCCTGGCAGGGGGCTACACCTTC; CDR3: CASSQAILAGGYTF
size: few; D: .; V: TRBV7-2; J: TRBJ2-3; DNA: TGTGCCAGCAGCTCTAGGATCCAGAGCACGCAGTATTTT; CDR3: CASSSRIQSTQYF
size: .; D: .; V: TRBV10-3; J: TRBJ2-7; DNA: TGTGCCATCAGTGAGCACAGCAGCACCTACGAGCAGTACTTC; CDR3: CAISEHSSTYEQYF
size: .; D: TRBD2; V: TRBV11-2; J: TRBJ2-1; DNA: TGTGCCAGCAGCTTTGGGGGGACTAGCGGCCTCTCCTACAATGAGCAGTTCTTC; CDR3: CASSFGGTSGLSYNEQFF
size: once; D: .; V: TRBV7-9; J: TRBJ2-1; DNA: TGTGCCAGCAGCTTAGCTGGGGGCTATGAGCAGTTCTTC; CDR3: CASSLAGGYEQFF
size: .; D: TRBD2; V: TRBV9; J: TRBJ2-3; DNA: TGTGCCAGCAGCCTTTGGGGGGGACTCGCCACAGATACGCAGTATTTT; CDR3: CASSLWGGLATDTQYF
size: .; D: .; V: TRBV27; J: TRBJ2-3; DNA: TGTGCCAGCAGTCGACTCGGAGATACGCAGTATTTT; CDR3: CASSRLGDTQYF